This is a list of T cell receptor beta chains from one sample in a study of human T cells and chemical hapten exposure. TCRdb passed the RACE reads through MiXCR, listing each CDR3 protein once. This table has 300,000 to 450,000 distinct CDR3 sequences, more than 4.5% appearing once. Sequenced material: whole blood, taken in connection with sensitization to the hapten diphenylcyclopropenone (DPC). These receptors originate from a woman aged 45-59 years with alopecia areata. Some clones in this sample may be carry-over from other donors' samples. CDR3s include the opening cysteine and the closing phenylalanine or tryptophan. D genes are given only for firm matches. Size tells how often a clone was seen (once, few, many) or the class of an expanded clone, and some rows leave it out.

TRBJ2-3 many . TRBV7-2 TGTGCCAGCAGCTTCCGGGACTCGCGCACAGATACGCAGTATTTT CASSFRDSRTDTQYF
TRBJ2-7 many . TRBV28 TGTGCCAGCAGCCGGTACGAGCAGTACTTC CASSRYEQYF
TRBJ1-5 many TRBD1 TRBV20-1 TGCAGTGCTGGGGCTGGACAGGGGAATCAGCCCCAGCATTTT CSAGAGQGNQPQHF
TRBJ1-2 . TRBD1 TRBV6-1 TGTGCCAGCAGTGTTCAGGGGGCTTCGTATGGCTACACCTTC CASSVQGASYGYTF
TRBJ1-1 . . TRBV18 TGTGCCAGCTCAGAGGGGCGCGGGGGCACTGAAGCTTTCTTT CASSEGRGGTEAFF
TRBJ1-4 few . TRBV27 TGTGCCAGCAGTCGGGGGGGGATCGCAAGGGAAAAACTGTTTTTT CASSRGGIAREKLFF
TRBJ2-7 few . TRBV20-1 TGCAGTGCTAGAGAAATGGGGGCAACGGGCGAGCAGTACTTC CSAREMGATGEQYF
TRBJ1-4 many . TRBV16 TGTGCCAGCAGCCACACCCCAACTAATGAAAAACTGTTTTTT CASSHTPTNEKLFF
TRBJ2-2 many TRBD2 TRBV6-2/TRBV6-3 TGTGCCAGCAGTTACCGAAGCGGGATGAACGGCGGGGAGCTGTTTTTT CASSYRSGMNGGELFF
TRBJ2-3 many . TRBV29-1 TGCAGCGTGAGAGGAGGAGTGCTTGGTAGCACAGATACGCAGTATTTT CSVRGGVLGSTDTQYF
TRBJ2-1 . . TRBV29-1 TGCAGCGGGGCGGCTGCCCCCTACAATGAGCAGTTCTTC CSGAAAPYNEQFF
TRBJ1-1 . . TRBV5-4 TGTGCCAGCAGCCGAAGCGACTGGAACACTGAAGCTTTCTTT CASSRSDWNTEAFF
TRBJ2-1 many . TRBV29-1 TGCAGCGTTGAAGTACAGGCCAATTGGGGGCAGTTCTTC CSVEVQANWGQFF
TRBJ2-7 . TRBD1 TRBV7-9 TGTGCCAGCAGCCGGGACAGCACCTCCTACGAGCAGTACTTC CASSRDSTSYEQYF
TRBJ1-1 many . TRBV7-2 TGTGCCAGCAGCTTGTTAGGGGGAAAGGGCACTGAAGCTTTCTTT CASSLLGGKGTEAFF
TRBJ2-2 many TRBD1 TRBV4-3 TGCGCCAGCAGCCAAGCGGACAGGGGCGCGAACACCGGGGAGCTGTTTTTT CASSQADRGANTGELFF
TRBJ2-3 few . TRBV7-2 TGTGCCAGCAGCTTTGACTTTGGCCGCCTCACAGATACGCAGTATTTT CASSFDFGRLTDTQYF
TRBJ2-4 . . TRBV7-8 TGTGCCAGCAGCCGGACCCTGACACTCGACAAAAACATTCAGTACTTC CASSRTLTLDKNIQYF
TRBJ2-5 once . TRBV9 TGTGCCAGCAGCGCCGGGGGCACGGAGGAGACCCAGTACTTC CASSAGGTEETQYF
TRBJ2-3 many . TRBV5-1 TGCGCCAGCAGCTTCCAGGGGCCAAGCGATACGCAGTATTTT CASSFQGPSDTQYF
TRBJ1-2 . TRBD1 TRBV6-1 TGTGCCAGCAGTGAAGGGGACAGTTCCTATGGCTACACCTTC CASSEGDSSYGYTF
TRBJ2-7 many TRBD2 TRBV2 TGTGCCAGCAGTGAGTTGCTAGCGGTTACCTACGAGCAGTACTTC CASSELLAVTYEQYF
TRBJ2-3 many . TRBV15 TGTGCCACCAGCAGCGGATCCATTACCACAGATACGCAGTATTTT CATSSGSITTDTQYF
TRBJ2-7 many TRBD1 TRBV27 TGTGCCAGCAGTTTCCTCACCGGGACAGGGATTTACGAGCAGTACTTC CASSFLTGTGIYEQYF
TRBJ2-7 many TRBD1 TRBV29-1 TGCAGCGTTGGACAGGGAAGGGACGAGCAGTACTTC CSVGQGRDEQYF
TRBJ1-4 few . TRBV29-1 TGCAGCGTTATTTCCCAGGGTAATGAAAAACTGTTTTTT CSVISQGNEKLFF
TRBJ1-6 few . TRBV18 TGTGCCAGCTCACTCCGCGGGGCCACCTATAATTCACCCCTCCACTTT CASSLRGATYNSPLHF
TRBJ2-5 . TRBD1 TRBV5-1 TGCGCCAGCAGCCCAGGACAGGGGGTTAGGGAGACCCAGTACTTC CASSPGQGVRETQYF
TRBJ1-1 many . TRBV13 TGTGCCAGCTCCACTTCGCACACTGAAGCTTTCTTT CASSTSHTEAFF
TRBJ1-1 many . TRBV7-2 TGTGCCAGCAGCTCGGCTGCGCAGGCTTTCTTT CASSSAAQAFF
TRBJ2-7 many TRBD2 TRBV2 TGTGCCAGCAGTGAGTCGTCTAGCGGGAGTTACGAGCAGTACTTC CASSESSSGSYEQYF
TRBJ2-5 many . TRBV5-1 TGCGCCAGCAGCCCGATTAGCGGAAGGCAAGAGACCCAGTACTTC CASSPISGRQETQYF
TRBJ2-4 . . TRBV11-2 TGTGCCAGCAGCTCCCCCGCCGGGGTGGGCGGTGCCAAAAACATTCAGTACTTC CASSSPAGVGGAKNIQYF
TRBJ2-5 . TRBD2 TRBV29-1 TGCAGCGCCGTGTTAGGACTAGCGGGAGCAGTAGAGACCCAGTACTTC CSAVLGLAGAVETQYF
TRBJ1-2 . . TRBV19 TGTGCCAGTAGTGACCCGGCGGCCTACACCTTC CASSDPAAYTF
TRBJ2-6 . . TRBV30 TGTGCCTGGACCCCCGGAGGGGCCAACGTCCTGACTTTC CAWTPGGANVLTF
TRBJ1-5 few . TRBV6-5 TGTGCCAGCAGAATTGGACCAAATCAGCCCCAGCATTTT CASRIGPNQPQHF
TRBJ2-3 many TRBD2 TRBV20-1 TGCAGTGCTAGTTCTGGCGGGGGGGCTGATACGCAGTATTTT CSASSGGGADTQYF
TRBJ1-5 many . TRBV7-2 TGTGCCAGTACAGGGTCTAGCAATCAGCCCCAGCATTTT CASTGSSNQPQHF
TRBJ1-2 few . TRBV19 TGTGCCAGTAGTCTCGCAGGGTGGGACTATGGCTACACCTTC CASSLAGWDYGYTF
TRBJ2-1 few . TRBV5-1 TGCGCCAGCAGCTTCCCTAGCGCCTACAATGAGCAGTTCTTC CASSFPSAYNEQFF